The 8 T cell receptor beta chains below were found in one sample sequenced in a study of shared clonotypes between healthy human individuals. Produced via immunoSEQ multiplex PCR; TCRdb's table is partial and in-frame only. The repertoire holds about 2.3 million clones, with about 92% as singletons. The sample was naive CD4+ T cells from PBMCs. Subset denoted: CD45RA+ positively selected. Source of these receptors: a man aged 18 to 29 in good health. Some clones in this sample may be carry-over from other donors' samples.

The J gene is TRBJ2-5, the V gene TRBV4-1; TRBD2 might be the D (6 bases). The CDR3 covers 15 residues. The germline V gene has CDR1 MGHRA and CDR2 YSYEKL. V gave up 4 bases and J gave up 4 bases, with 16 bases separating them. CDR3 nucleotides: TGCGCCAGCAGCCCGGGACTCCTGACCGGAGAGACCCAGTACTTC. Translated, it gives CASSPGLLTGETQYF.

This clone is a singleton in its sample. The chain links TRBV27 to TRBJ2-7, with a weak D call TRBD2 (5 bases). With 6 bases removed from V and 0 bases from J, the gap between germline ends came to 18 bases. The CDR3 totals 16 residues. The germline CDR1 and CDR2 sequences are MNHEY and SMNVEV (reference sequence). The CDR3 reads CASSGLGVTDSYEQYF. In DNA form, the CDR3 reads TGTGCCAGCAGCGGACTTGGAGTCACGGACTCCTACGAGCAGTACTTC.

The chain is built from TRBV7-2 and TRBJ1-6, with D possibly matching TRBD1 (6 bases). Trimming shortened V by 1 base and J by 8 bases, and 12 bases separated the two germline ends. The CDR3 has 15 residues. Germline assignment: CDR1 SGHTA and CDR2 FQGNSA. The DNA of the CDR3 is TGTGCCAGCAGCTTAGAGGGCAGGGGTGATTCACCCCTCCACTTT. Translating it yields CASSLEGRGDSPLHF.

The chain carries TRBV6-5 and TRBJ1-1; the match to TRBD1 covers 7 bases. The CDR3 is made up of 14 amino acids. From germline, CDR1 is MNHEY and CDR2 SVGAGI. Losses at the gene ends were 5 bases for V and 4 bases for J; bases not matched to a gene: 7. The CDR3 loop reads CASSQGVISTEAFF. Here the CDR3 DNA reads TGTGCCAGCAGTCAGGGGGTGATCAGCACTGAAGCTTTCTTT.

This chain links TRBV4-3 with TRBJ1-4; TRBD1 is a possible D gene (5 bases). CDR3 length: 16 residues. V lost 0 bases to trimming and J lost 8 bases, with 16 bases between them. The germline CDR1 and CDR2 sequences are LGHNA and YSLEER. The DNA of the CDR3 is TGCGCCAGCAGCCAAGATAGAGGCAGGGCTGTAGAAAAACTGTTTTTT. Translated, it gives CASSQDRGRAVEKLFF.

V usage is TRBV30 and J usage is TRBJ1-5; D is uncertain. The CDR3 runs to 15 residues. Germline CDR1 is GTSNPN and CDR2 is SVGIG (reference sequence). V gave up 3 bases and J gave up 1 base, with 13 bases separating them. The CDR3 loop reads CAWSNWAASNQPQHF. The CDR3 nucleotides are TGTGCCTGGAGCAACTGGGCAGCGAGCAATCAGCCCCAGCATTTT.

The CDR3 DNA is TGTGCCAGCAGCGTAGTCGGGCGGGAGGGCCACCAAGAGACCCAGTACTTC. It yields the protein CASSVVGREGHQETQYF. The genes are TRBV9 and TRBJ2-5; TRBD2 aligns across 9 bases. The CDR3 spans 17 residues. J lost 0 bases, V lost 0 bases, and 6 bases had no gene match. CDR1 is SGDLS and CDR2 is YYNGEE in the germline V gene.

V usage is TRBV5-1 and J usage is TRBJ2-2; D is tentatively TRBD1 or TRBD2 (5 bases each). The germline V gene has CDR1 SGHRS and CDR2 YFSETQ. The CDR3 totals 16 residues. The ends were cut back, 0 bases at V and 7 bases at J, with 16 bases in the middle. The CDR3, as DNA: TGCGCCAGCAGCTTGGCTGTCGGCCCTGGGGGCGGGGAGCTGTTTTTT. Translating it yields CASSLAVGPGGGELFF.